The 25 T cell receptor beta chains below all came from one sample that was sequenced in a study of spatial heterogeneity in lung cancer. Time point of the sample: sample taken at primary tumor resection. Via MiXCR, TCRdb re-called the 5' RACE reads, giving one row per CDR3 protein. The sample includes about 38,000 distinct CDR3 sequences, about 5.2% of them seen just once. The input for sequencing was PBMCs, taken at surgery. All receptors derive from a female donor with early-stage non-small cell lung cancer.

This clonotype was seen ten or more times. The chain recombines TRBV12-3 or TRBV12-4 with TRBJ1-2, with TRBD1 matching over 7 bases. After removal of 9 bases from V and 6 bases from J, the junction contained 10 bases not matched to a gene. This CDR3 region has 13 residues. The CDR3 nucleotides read TGTGCCAGTCGTTTTATGACAGGGAATGGCTACACCTTC. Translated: CASRFMTGNGYTF.

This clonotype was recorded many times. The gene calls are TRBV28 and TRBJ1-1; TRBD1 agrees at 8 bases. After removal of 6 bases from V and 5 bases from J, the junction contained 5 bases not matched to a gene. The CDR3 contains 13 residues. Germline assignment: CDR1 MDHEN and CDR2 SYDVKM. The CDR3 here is CASSGQGRTEAFF. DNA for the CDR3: TGTGCCAGCAGCGGACAGGGCCGTACTGAAGCTTTCTTT.

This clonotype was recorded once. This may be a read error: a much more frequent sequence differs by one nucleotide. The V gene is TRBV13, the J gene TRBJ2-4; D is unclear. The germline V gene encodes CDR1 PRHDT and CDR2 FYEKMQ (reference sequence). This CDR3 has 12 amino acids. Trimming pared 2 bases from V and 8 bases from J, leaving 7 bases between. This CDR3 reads CASSLPRDIQYF. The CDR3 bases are TGTGCCAGCAGCTTACCCCGGGACATTCAGTACTTC. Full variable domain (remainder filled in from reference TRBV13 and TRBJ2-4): AAGVIQSPRHLIKEKRETATLKCYPIPRHDTVYWYQQGPGQDPQFLISFYEKMQSDKGSIPDRFSAQQFSDYHSELNMSSLELGDSALYFCASSLPRDIQYFGAGTRLSVL.

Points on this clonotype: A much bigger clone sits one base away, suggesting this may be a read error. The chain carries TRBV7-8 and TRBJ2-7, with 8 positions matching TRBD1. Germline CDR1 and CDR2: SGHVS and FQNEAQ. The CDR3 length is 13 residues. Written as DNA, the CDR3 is TGTGTCAGCACCAGAGACAGGGGATACGAGCAGTACTTC. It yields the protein CVSTRDRGYEQYF.

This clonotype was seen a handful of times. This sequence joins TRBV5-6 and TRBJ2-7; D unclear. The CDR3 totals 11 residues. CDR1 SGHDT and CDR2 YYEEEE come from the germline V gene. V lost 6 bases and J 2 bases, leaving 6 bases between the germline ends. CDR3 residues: CASNGPYEQYF. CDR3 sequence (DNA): TGTGCCAGCAACGGCCCCTACGAGCAGTACTTC.

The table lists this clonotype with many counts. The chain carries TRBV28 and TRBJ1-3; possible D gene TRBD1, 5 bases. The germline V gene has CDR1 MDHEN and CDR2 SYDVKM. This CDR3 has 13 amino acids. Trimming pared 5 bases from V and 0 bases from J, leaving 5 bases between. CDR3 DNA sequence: TGTGCCAGCAGTGGGGGCTCTGGAAACACCATATATTTT. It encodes CASSGGSGNTIYF.

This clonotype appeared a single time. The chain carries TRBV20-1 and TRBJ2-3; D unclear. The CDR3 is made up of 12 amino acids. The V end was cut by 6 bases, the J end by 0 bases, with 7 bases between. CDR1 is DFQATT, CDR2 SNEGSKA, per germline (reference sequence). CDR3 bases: TGCAGTGCCCCGAAGAGCACAGATACGCAGTATTTT. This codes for CSAPKSTDTQYF.

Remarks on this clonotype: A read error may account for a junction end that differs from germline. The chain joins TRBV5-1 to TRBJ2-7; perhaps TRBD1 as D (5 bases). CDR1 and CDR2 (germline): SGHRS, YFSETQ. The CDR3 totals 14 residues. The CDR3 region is CANSPTAASYEQYF. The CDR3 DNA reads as TGCGCCAACAGCCCGACAGCCGCCTCCTACGAGCAGTACTTC.

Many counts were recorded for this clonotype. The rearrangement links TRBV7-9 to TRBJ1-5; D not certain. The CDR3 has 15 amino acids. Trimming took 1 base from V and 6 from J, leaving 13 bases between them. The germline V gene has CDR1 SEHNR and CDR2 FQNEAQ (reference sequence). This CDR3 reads CASSLGDGWGQPQHF. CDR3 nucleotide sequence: TGTGCCAGCAGCTTAGGTGACGGCTGGGGTCAGCCCCAGCATTTT.

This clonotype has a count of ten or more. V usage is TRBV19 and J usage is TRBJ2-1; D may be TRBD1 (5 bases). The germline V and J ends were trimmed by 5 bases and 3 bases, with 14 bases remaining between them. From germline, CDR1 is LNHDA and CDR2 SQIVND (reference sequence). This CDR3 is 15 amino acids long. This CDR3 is CASSPSDTNYNEQFF. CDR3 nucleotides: TGTGCCAGTAGTCCCTCGGACACCAACTACAATGAGCAGTTCTTC.

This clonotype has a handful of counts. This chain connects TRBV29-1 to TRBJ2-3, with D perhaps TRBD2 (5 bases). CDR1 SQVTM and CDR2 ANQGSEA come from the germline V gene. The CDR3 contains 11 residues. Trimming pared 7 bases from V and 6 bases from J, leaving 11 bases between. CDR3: CSASSPDTQYF. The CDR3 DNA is TGCAGCGCCTCTAGCCCCGATACGCAGTATTTT.

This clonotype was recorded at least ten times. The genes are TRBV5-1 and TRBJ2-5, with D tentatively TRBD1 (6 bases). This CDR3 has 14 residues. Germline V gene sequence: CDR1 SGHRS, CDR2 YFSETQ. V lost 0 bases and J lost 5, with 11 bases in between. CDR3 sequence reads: CASSLDYDRETQYF. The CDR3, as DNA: TGCGCCAGCAGCTTGGACTATGACAGGGAGACCCAGTACTTC.

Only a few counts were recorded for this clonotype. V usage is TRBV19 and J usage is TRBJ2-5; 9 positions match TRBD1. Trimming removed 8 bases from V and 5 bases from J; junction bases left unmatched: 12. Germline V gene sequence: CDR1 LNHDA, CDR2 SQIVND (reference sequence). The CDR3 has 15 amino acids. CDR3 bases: TGTGCCAGTGCGTCCCGGGACAGGGAGCGGGAGACCCAGTACTTC. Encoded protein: CASASRDRERETQYF.

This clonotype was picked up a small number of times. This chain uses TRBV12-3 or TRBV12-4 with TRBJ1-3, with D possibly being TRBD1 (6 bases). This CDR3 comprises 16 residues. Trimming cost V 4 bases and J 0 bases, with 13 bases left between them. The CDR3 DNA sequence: TGTGCCAGCAGTTCTTACCAGGGGCCCTCTGGAAACACCATATATTTT. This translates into CASSSYQGPSGNTIYF.

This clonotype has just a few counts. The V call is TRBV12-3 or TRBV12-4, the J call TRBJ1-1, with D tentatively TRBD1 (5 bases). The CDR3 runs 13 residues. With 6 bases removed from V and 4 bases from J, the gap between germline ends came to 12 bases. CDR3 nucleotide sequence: TGTGCCAGCAGCCGTACCCAGGGCACTGAAGCTTTCTTT. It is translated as CASSRTQGTEAFF.

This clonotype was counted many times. CDR3 amino acids: CASRGLAGGRETQYF. The CDR3 nucleotides are TGTGCCAGCAGAGGACTAGCGGGGGGCCGAGAGACCCAGTACTTC. This sequence joins TRBV6-6 and TRBJ2-5; 14 bases align to TRBD2. This CDR3 region has 15 residues. J lost 4 bases, V lost 6 bases, and 4 bases had no gene match. Germline CDR1 MNHNY, CDR2 SVGAGI (reference sequence).

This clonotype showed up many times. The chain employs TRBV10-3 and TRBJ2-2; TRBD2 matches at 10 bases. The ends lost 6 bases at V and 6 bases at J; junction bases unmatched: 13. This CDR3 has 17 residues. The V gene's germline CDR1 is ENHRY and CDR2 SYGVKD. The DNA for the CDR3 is TGTGCCATCAGGCCATCCAGCGGGGGGGCTTCGCCCGGGGAGCTGTTTTTT. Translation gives CAIRPSSGGASPGELFF.

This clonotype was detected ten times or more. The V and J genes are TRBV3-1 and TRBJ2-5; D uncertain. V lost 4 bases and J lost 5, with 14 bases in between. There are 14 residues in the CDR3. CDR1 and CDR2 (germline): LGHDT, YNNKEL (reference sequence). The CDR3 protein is CASSRGTNGETQYF. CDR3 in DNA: TGTGCCAGCAGCCGCGGCACAAACGGGGAGACCCAGTACTTC.

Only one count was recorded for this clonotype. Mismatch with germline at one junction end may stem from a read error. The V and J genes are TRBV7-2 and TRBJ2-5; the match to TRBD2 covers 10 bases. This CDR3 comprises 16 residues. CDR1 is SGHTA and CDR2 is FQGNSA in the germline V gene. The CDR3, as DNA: TGTGCCAGCAGCTTAGTAGGGGCTAGCGGGGGCGAGACCCTGTACTTC. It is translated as CASSLVGASGGETLYF.

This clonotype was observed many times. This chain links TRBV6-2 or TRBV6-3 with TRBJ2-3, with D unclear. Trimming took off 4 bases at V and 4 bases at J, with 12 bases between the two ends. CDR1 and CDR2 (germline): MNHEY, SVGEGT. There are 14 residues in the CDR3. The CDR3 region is CASSLRLGADTQYF. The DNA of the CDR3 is TGTGCCAGCAGTTTACGTCTTGGCGCAGATACGCAGTATTTT.

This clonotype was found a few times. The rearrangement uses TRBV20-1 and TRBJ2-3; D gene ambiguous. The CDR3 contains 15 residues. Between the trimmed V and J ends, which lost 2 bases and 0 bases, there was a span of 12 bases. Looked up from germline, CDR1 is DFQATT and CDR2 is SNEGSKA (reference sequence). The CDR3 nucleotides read TGCAGTGCTAGAAAGGCGATATCTAGCACAGATACGCAGTATTTT. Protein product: CSARKAISSTDTQYF.

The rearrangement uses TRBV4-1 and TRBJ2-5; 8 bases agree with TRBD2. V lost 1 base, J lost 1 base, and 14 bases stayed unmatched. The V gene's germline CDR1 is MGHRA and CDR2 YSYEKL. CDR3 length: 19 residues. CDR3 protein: CASSQALGWSGGRQETQYF. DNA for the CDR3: TGCGCCAGCAGCCAAGCCCTGGGTTGGTCGGGGGGGCGCCAAGAGACCCAGTACTTC.

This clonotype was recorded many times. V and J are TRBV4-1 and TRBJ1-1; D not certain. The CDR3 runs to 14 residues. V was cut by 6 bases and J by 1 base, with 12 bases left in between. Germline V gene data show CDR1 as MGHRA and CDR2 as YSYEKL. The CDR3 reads CASSRGEGNTEAFF. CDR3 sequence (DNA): TGCGCCAGCAGTCGCGGGGAGGGGAACACTGAAGCTTTCTTT.

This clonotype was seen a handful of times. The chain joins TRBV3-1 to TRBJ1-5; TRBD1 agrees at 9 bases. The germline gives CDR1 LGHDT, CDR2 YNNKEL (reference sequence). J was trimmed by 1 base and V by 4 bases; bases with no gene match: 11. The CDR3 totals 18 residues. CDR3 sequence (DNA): TGTGCCAGCAGCCCTAAGAGGGGACAGGGTAGAAGCAATCAGCCCCAGCATTTT. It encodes CASSPKRGQGRSNQPQHF.

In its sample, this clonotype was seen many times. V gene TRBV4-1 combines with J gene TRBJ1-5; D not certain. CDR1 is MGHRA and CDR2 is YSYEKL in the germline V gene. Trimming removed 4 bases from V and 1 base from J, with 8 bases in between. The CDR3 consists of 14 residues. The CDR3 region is CASSRSISNQPQHF. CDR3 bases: TGCGCCAGCAGCCGCTCCATAAGCAATCAGCCCCAGCATTTT.